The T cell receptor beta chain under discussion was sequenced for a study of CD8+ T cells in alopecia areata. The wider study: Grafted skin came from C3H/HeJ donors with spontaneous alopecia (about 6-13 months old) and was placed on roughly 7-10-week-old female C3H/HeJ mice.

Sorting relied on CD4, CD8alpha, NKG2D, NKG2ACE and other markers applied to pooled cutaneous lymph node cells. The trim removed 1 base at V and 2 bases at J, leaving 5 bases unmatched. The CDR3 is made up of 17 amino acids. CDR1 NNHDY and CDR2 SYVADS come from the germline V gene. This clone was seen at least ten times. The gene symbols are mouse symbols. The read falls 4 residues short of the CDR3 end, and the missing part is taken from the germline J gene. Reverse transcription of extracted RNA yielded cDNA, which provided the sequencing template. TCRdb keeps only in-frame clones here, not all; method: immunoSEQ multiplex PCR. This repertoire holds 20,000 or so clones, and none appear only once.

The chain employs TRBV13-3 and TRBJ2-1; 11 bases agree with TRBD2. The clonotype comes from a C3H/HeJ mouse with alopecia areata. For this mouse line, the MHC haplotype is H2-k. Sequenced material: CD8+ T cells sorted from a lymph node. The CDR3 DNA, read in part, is TGTGCCAGCAGTGATCCGGGACTGGGGGCTTACTATGCT. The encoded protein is CASSDPGLGAYYA. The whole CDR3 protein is CASSDPGLGAYYAEQFF.